Following are 3 T cell receptor beta chains from one sample sequenced in a study of CD8+CD57+ T cells in acquired aplastic anemia. Genomic DNA templated the TCR beta VDJ and CDR3 profiling. TCRdb recomputed calls from the reads with MiXCR, one row per CDR3 protein. The sample carries just over 400,000 distinct CDR3 sequences, 55% to 70% recorded once. Sequences were obtained from sorted CD4+, CD8+, or CD8+CD57+ T cells (not recorded which) from PBMCs. These receptors were taken from a human donor in good health, serving as a control.

Comment on this clonotype: The junction does not match germline at one end; this may be a read error. CDR3 amino acids: CASLPGAGTDTHSF. In DNA form, the CDR3 reads TGTGCCAGCCTTCCCGGGGCGGGGACCGATACGCACTCCTTT. This chain links TRBV10-1 with TRBJ2-3, with TRBD2 as a possible D gene (6 bases). The CDR3 runs to 14 residues. Germline loops: CDR1 WNHNN, CDR2 SYGVQD (reference sequence).

The chain carries TRBV7-2 and TRBJ2-7; maybe TRBD2 (6 bases). Germline V lookup: CDR1 SGHTA, CDR2 FQGNSA. The CDR3 runs to 15 residues. The ends were cut back, 5 bases at V and 12 bases at J, with 26 bases in the middle. CDR3 DNA: TGTGCCAGCAGCACACCATTGGGGGGATTAACTGAAGCGTACTTC. It codes for CASSTPLGGLTEAYF.

The rearrangement uses TRBV5-5 and TRBJ1-3; no clear D. CDR1 is SGHKS, CDR2 YYEKEE, per germline (reference sequence). V was clipped by 2 bases and J by 9 bases, with 12 bases between them. The CDR3 is 13 amino acids. The CDR3 region has the DNA TGTGCCAGCAGCTTAGCAGGTATTGGCACCATATATTTT. Translated, it gives CASSLAGIGTIYF.